This TCR beta chain was identified during a study of shared clonotypes between healthy human individuals. All donors were healthy HIV-negative adults lacking recent acute infections or vaccinations. Only in-frame clones appear in the TCRdb table, and some are missing; sequencing was by immunoSEQ multiplex PCR. The sample has some 2.3 million clones; 90% to 95% are singletons. From germline, CDR1 is SNHLY and CDR2 FYNNEI. The CDR3 runs to 15 residues. V lost 5 bases and J lost 0, with 11 bases in between. Material for sequencing was naive CD4+ T cells from PBMCs. Described subset: CD45RA+ positively selected. The source of this sequence is a man younger than 35 in good health. Some clones in this sample may be carry-over from other donors' samples. The chain employs TRBV2 and TRBJ1-5; no definite D call. CDR3 in DNA: TGTGCCAGCAGTATTACAGCCTATAGCAATCAGCCCCAGCATTTT. Residues: CASSITAYSNQPQHF.